A single sample gave rise to the 14 T cell receptor beta chains below, sequenced in a study of T-cell memory formation after mild COVID-19. TCRdb re-derived calls from the 5' RACE reads in MiXCR, one entry per CDR3 protein. The data show 92,000 or so distinct CDR3 sequences, less than 15% seen once. The sample comprised PBMCs or a T cell subset sorted from them (not recorded which). These receptors were collected from an adult woman who had mild COVID-19 (a few samples of this study predate the infection). Cell type and time point are not known.

This clonotype has more than one count but fewer than ten. The V gene is TRBV7-9, the J gene TRBJ2-1; D unresolved. Deletions cut 6 bases from V and 0 bases from J, with 9 bases between. CDR1 and CDR2 from the germline V gene are SEHNR and FQNEAQ (reference sequence). CDR3 length equals 14 residues. The CDR3 is CASSTGSSYNEQFF. CDR3 DNA: TGTGCCAGCAGTACGGGTAGCTCCTACAATGAGCAGTTCTTC.

The chain has TRBV29-1 and TRBJ2-1; D is perhaps TRBD2 (6 bases). This CDR3 region has 13 residues. The germline gives CDR1 SQVTM, CDR2 ANQGSEA. V was pared by 7 bases and J by 13 bases, with 23 bases between. CDR3 in DNA: TGCAGCGCCGCGCCCGGTGGGCGGGACGAACAGTTCTTC. Protein product: CSAAPGGRDEQFF.

This chain connects TRBV4-2 to TRBJ2-3; the D gene is possibly TRBD2 (5 bases). The V end lost 8 bases, the J end lost 1 base, and 19 bases lay between the germline ends. Germline loops: CDR1 LGHNA, CDR2 YNFKEQ. This CDR3 is built from 16 residues. The CDR3 region has the DNA TGTGCCAGCGGCCGCGCCGGTCCGGAGGGCACAGATACGCAGTATTTT. Protein: CASGRAGPEGTDTQYF.

This chain uses TRBV7-2 with TRBJ1-1, with D uncertain. Germline values: CDR1 SGHTA, CDR2 FQGNSA. V was pared by 5 bases and J by 1 base, with 11 bases between. The CDR3 has 14 amino acids. The CDR3 here is CASSEWTGNTEAFF. The CDR3 nucleotides are TGTGCCAGCAGCGAGTGGACGGGGAACACTGAAGCTTTCTTT.

This clonotype showed up many times. The chain combines TRBV4-1 with TRBJ1-2; D is undetermined. The CDR3 loop spans 13 amino acids. The germline V and J ends were trimmed by 4 bases and 4 bases, with 10 bases remaining between them. Germline V gene sequence: CDR1 MGHRA, CDR2 YSYEKL. The CDR3 region has the DNA TGCGCCAGCAGCCCATCTGGGCCCTATGGCTACACCTTC. Translation gives CASSPSGPYGYTF.

In this sample, this clonotype turned up many times. This sequence joins TRBV20-1 and TRBJ2-7; either TRBD1 or TRBD2 may fit D (5 bases each). V was clipped by 6 bases and J by 4 bases, with 13 bases between them. Germline V gene lookup returns CDR1 DFQATT and CDR2 SNEGSKA (reference sequence). This CDR3 has 12 amino acids. This CDR3 reads CSAVGGGYEQYF. The CDR3 DNA is TGCAGTGCCGTGGGTGGGGGATACGAGCAGTACTTC.

The chain has TRBV15 and TRBJ2-5, with TRBD2 identical over 12 bases. Germline loops: CDR1 LNHNV, CDR2 YYDKDF (reference sequence). The V and J ends lost 5 bases and 2 bases, in that order; junction bases with no gene match: 15. The CDR3 length is 19 residues. For the CDR3, the DNA is TGTGCCACCAGCGAGAGCGTTGGGTCTAGCGGGGGGGCTCAAGAGACCCAGTACTTC. Encoded protein: CATSESVGSSGGAQETQYF.

J is TRBJ2-2 and V is TRBV7-9; 10 bases agree with TRBD2. The CDR3 length is 16 residues. The ends lost 0 bases at V and 6 bases at J; junction bases unmatched: 4. Germline CDR1 and CDR2: SEHNR and FQNEAQ (reference sequence). CDR3 protein: CASSLAGLAGAGELFF. CDR3 nucleotide sequence: TGTGCCAGCAGCTTAGCGGGCCTAGCGGGGGCCGGGGAGCTGTTTTTT. Full variable domain (missing parts from reference TRBV7-9 and TRBJ2-2): DTGVSQNPRHKITKRGQNVTFRCDPISEHNRLYWYRQTLGQGPEFLTYFQNEAQLEKSRLLSDRFSAERPKGSFSTLEIQRTEQGDSAMYLCASSLAGLAGAGELFFGEGSRLTVL.

The DNA of the CDR3 is TGCGCCAGCAGCTCCGGCGGGGCTAGCGGATTACAAGAGACCCAGTACTTC. Translation gives CASSSGGASGLQETQYF. This sequence joins TRBV4-1 and TRBJ2-5, with 7 bases aligning to TRBD2. The CDR3 runs to 17 residues. Germline CDR1 and CDR2: MGHRA and YSYEKL. V lost 5 bases to trimming and J lost 2 bases; unmatched junction nucleotides: 14.

The chain employs TRBV7-9 and TRBJ2-3; 10 bases map to TRBD1. V lost 5 bases to trimming and J lost 5 bases; unmatched junction nucleotides: 7. The CDR3 totals 15 residues. In germline, CDR1 is SEHNR, CDR2 FQNEAQ (reference sequence). DNA for the CDR3: TGTGCCAGCAGCCCGACAGGGGGCATAGGAGATACGCAGTATTTT. The encoded protein is CASSPTGGIGDTQYF.

CDR3 bases: TGTGCCAGCAGTGATCAGTGGGCCGACTCCTACGAGCAGTACTTC. Its protein is CASSDQWADSYEQYF. The rearrangement uses TRBV7-8 and TRBJ2-7, with D hard to call. This CDR3 has 15 amino acids. V lost 6 bases and J 0 bases, leaving 15 bases between the germline ends. Germline V gives CDR1 SGHVS, CDR2 FQNEAQ.

This clonotype turned up a few times. The rearrangement uses TRBV5-1 and TRBJ1-1; no clear D gene. Germline values: CDR1 SGHRS, CDR2 YFSETQ. The CDR3 is 15 residues long. V was clipped by 4 bases and J by 3 bases, with 16 bases between them. CDR3 sequence (DNA): TGCGCCAGCAGCAGATCGGGCGATATTGACACTGAAGCTTTCTTT. This sequence encodes CASSRSGDIDTEAFF.

This chain joins TRBV14 and TRBJ2-1, with D possibly matching TRBD2 (7 bases). Trimming took off 0 bases at V and 9 bases at J, with 15 bases between the two ends. The CDR3 loop spans 15 amino acids. In germline, CDR1 is SGHDN, CDR2 FVKESK. The CDR3 sequence: CASSQDLGGGGEQFF. The CDR3 coding sequence is TGTGCCAGCAGCCAAGATCTCGGGGGCGGGGGTGAGCAGTTCTTC.

V gene TRBV9 combines with J gene TRBJ2-1; D call uncertain. V shed 2 bases and J shed 9 bases, with 12 bases lying between them. CDR1 is SGDLS, CDR2 YYNGEE, per germline. The CDR3 extends over 13 amino acids. CDR3 coding DNA: TGTGCCAGCAGCGTTACGTCATCCGGTGAGCAGTTCTTC. This sequence encodes CASSVTSSGEQFF. The full variable domain, its missing parts supplied by reference TRBV9 and TRBJ2-1, is DSGVTQTPKHLITATGQRVTLRCSPRSGDLSVYWYQQSLDQGLQFLIQYYNGEERAKGNILERFSAQQFPDLHSELNLSSLELGDSALYFCASSVTSSGEQFFGPGTRLTVL.